The rows below give T cell receptor beta chains drawn from one sample of a study of CD8 T cells in Susac syndrome. TCRdb analysed the immunoSEQ multiplex PCR reads with MiXCR anew, one entry per CDR3 protein. The sample holds just over 150,000 distinct CDR3 sequences, about 95% seen once. What was sequenced was CD4+ T cells from PBMCs. Every receptor here comes from a human donor with Susac syndrome. Each CDR3 is given with its conserved first and last residue. The D gene is left open where the match is weak. Clone size is stated in some rows and not others, as once, few, many or a class when expanded.

>TRBD2|TRBJ2-3|-|TRBV20-1
CSAPRLAGRDTDTQYF
TGCAGTGCTCCCCGACTAGCGGGGAGGGATACAGATACGCAGTATTTT
>-|TRBJ2-5|-|TRBV30
CAWSVLGETQYF
TGTGCCTGGAGTGTATTGGGAGAGACCCAGTACTTC
>-|TRBJ2-1|few|TRBV7-3
CASSLTGAYNEQFF
TGTGCCAGCAGCTTAACGGGGGCCTACAATGAGCAGTTCTTC
>-|TRBJ2-3|-|TRBV5-1
CASRGEAYTDTQYF
TGCGCCAGCAGAGGGGAGGCCTACACAGATACGCAGTATTTT
>-|TRBJ2-1|-|TRBV6-1
CASSPVAELVRNEQFF
TGTGCCAGCAGTCCAGTGGCGGAGCTAGTCAGGAATGAGCAGTTCTTC
>TRBD2|TRBJ2-5|once|TRBV3-1
CASSQGGGLETQYF
TGTGCCAGCAGCCAAGGGGGGGGGTTGGAGACCCAGTACTTC
>-|TRBJ2-7|-|TRBV11-2
CASSSNQFLRYEQYF
TGTGCCAGCAGCTCTAACCAATTTCTACGCTACGAGCAGTACTTC
>-|TRBJ1-5|-|TRBV12-3/TRBV12-4
CASSPGPGRGGWAQHF
TGTGCCAGCAGCCCCGGACCAGGTAGGGGGGGTTGGGCCCAGCATTTT
>-|TRBJ2-7|-|TRBV5-1
CASSPSGRTYEQYF
TGCGCCAGCAGCCCATCGGGCCGCACCTACGAGCAGTACTTC
>TRBD1|TRBJ2-2|once|TRBV9
CASSVTPGTANTGELFF
TGTGCCAGCAGCGTAACCCCCGGGACAGCGAACACCGGGGAGCTGTTTTTT
>TRBD1|TRBJ2-7|-|TRBV12-3/TRBV12-4
CASTQGQGAYEQYF
TGTGCCAGCACCCAGGGACAGGGGGCCTACGAGCAGTACTTC
>-|TRBJ2-7|-|TRBV12-3/TRBV12-4
CASSLKSGPSYYEQYF
TGTGCCAGCAGTTTAAAGTCAGGTCCAAGTTACTACGAGCAGTACTTC
>-|TRBJ1-1|-|TRBV9
CASSGIWNTEAFF
TGTGCCAGCAGCGGGATATGGAACACTGAAGCTTTCTTT
>-|TRBJ1-1|-|TRBV29-1
CSVEGQRNTEAFF
TGCAGCGTTGAGGGTCAGAGGAACACTGAAGCTTTCTTT
>TRBD1|TRBJ2-7|-|TRBV5-1
CASSFLTGKTYEQYF
TGCGCCAGCAGCTTTCTGACAGGGAAGACCTACGAGCAGTACTTC
>-|TRBJ1-1|once|TRBV5-1
CASSPAGPRTEAFF
TGCGCCAGCAGCCCCGCTGGGCCGAGGACTGAAGCTTTCTTT
>TRBD1|TRBJ1-5|-|TRBV3-1
CASSQGTGVGNQPQHF
TGTGCCAGCAGCCAAGGCACAGGGGTCGGCAATCAGCCCCAGCATTTT
>-|TRBJ2-6|once|TRBV6-5
CASSYGGSRASGANVLTF
TGTGCCAGCAGTTACGGCGGGTCCCGGGCGTCGGGGGCCAACGTCCTGACTTTC
>TRBD2|TRBJ2-5|-|TRBV20-1
CSAPNSGVGRETQYF
TGCAGTGCCCCTAACAGCGGGGTCGGGAGGGAGACCCAGTACTTC
>TRBD1|TRBJ2-5|-|TRBV20-1
CSARDPGTGQETQYF
TGCAGTGCTAGAGATCCCGGGACAGGCCAAGAGACCCAGTACTTC
>-|TRBJ1-4|-|TRBV9
CASSVVGTDEKLFF
TGTGCCAGCAGCGTAGTGGGAACAGATGAAAAACTGTTTTTT
>-|TRBJ2-3|-|TRBV15
CATSRTSGTQYF
TGTGCCACCAGCAGGACTAGTGGTACGCAGTATTTT
>-|TRBJ1-3|-|TRBV15
CATRLTGAGNTIYF
TGTGCCACCAGACTTACGGGGGCTGGAAACACCATATATTTT
>-|TRBJ2-2|-|TRBV20-1
CSARGISPNTGELFF
TGCAGTGCTAGGGGGATATCTCCGAACACCGGGGAGCTGTTTTTT
>TRBD2|TRBJ2-5|-|TRBV5-4
CASSTLAGGETQYF
TGTGCCAGCAGCACTCTAGCGGGGGGGGAGACCCAGTACTTC
>-|TRBJ1-1|-|TRBV29-1
CSGGEGAEAFF
TGCAGCGGAGGGGAAGGGGCTGAAGCTTTCTTT
>-|TRBJ1-3|-|TRBV15
CATSKGEAGNTIYF
TGTGCCACCAGCAAGGGGGAAGCTGGAAACACCATATATTTT
>TRBD1|TRBJ2-3|-|TRBV5-4
CASREGQGRSTDTQYF
TGTGCCAGCAGGGAGGGACAGGGGCGAAGCACAGATACGCAGTATTTT
>-|TRBJ2-1|-|TRBV12-5
CASGRINDEQFF
TGTGCTAGTGGCCGGATCAACGATGAGCAGTTCTTC
>-|TRBJ2-3|once|TRBV5-1
CASRQLQGTDTQYF
TGCGCCAGCAGACAACTTCAGGGCACAGATACGCAGTATTTT
>-|TRBJ2-3|-|TRBV7-2
CASSLWAQSTDTQYF
TGTGCCAGCAGCTTATGGGCCCAGAGCACAGATACGCAGTATTTT
>-|TRBJ2-7|-|TRBV12-5
CASATNDKEQYF
TGTGCTAGTGCCACAAATGACAAGGAGCAGTACTTC
>-|TRBJ2-3|-|TRBV14
CASSQDRSSGTQYF
TGTGCCAGCAGCCAAGATCGTAGCTCAGGCACGCAGTATTTT
>-|TRBJ1-2|-|TRBV10-2
CASSESGRYGYTF
TGCGCCAGCAGTGAGTCTGGCCGCTATGGCTACACCTTC
>-|TRBJ1-6|-|TRBV12-5
CASGLVLDSPLHF
TGTGCTAGTGGTTTGGTACTAGATTCACCCCTCCACTTT
>-|TRBJ1-2|-|TRBV6-6
CASGTVYGYTF
TGTGCCAGCGGCACGGTGTATGGCTACACCTTC
>-|TRBJ2-3|-|TRBV14
CASSQDMPDTQYF
TGTGCCAGCAGCCAAGATATGCCAGATACGCAGTATTTT
>TRBD2|TRBJ2-1|-|TRBV20-1
CSAFPTSGDPNEQFF
TGCAGTGCCTTCCCAACTAGCGGGGACCCCAATGAGCAGTTCTTC
>TRBD2|TRBJ2-7|-|TRBV19
CASQTTSGTYEQYF
TGTGCCAGTCAGACGACTAGCGGAACCTACGAGCAGTACTTC
>-|TRBJ1-1|-|TRBV7-9
CASRVPGTTGAFF
TGTGCCAGCAGAGTGCCAGGGACCACGGGGGCTTTCTTT
>-|TRBJ2-7|-|TRBV12-3/TRBV12-4
CASSPTTAEVSYEQYF
TGTGCCAGCAGCCCCACGACAGCCGAGGTCTCCTACGAGCAGTACTTC
>-|TRBJ2-5|-|TRBV20-1
CSARDPRQETQYF
TGCAGTGCTAGAGATCCACGCCAAGAGACCCAGTACTTC
>TRBD2|TRBJ2-2|-|TRBV20-1
CSAQRASGSGWELFF
TGCAGTGCCCAGAGGGCTAGCGGGAGCGGTTGGGAGCTGTTTTTT
>-|TRBJ2-1|-|TRBV20-1
CSASIPGPGNNEQFF
TGCAGTGCTAGCATCCCGGGCCCCGGGAACAATGAGCAGTTCTTC
>-|TRBJ1-2|-|TRBV9
CANLTPGVGIGYTF
TGTGCCAACCTCACCCCGGGGGTAGGGATTGGCTACACCTTC
>-|TRBJ2-1|-|TRBV5-1
CASSLVHPLGNEQFF
TGCGCCAGCAGCTTGGTTCATCCCTTGGGCAATGAGCAGTTCTTC
>-|TRBJ2-1|-|TRBV12-3/TRBV12-4
CASYRTPSSYNEQFF
TGTGCCAGCTATAGGACACCGAGCTCCTACAATGAGCAGTTCTTC
>-|TRBJ2-1|-|TRBV7-2
CASRRFGGSNEQFF
TGTGCCAGCCGGAGATTTGGAGGGAGCAATGAGCAGTTCTTC
>TRBD1|TRBJ1-5|-|TRBV29-1
CSVGTGTGQPQHF
TGCAGCGTTGGGACAGGGACTGGGCAGCCCCAGCATTTT
>-|TRBJ2-5|-|TRBV4-1
CASSAQQGGETQYF
TGCGCCAGCAGCGCACAACAGGGAGGCGAGACCCAGTACTTC
>TRBD2|TRBJ2-6|-|TRBV27
CASTTSGGASGANVLTF
TGTGCCAGCACGACTAGCGGGGGGGCATCTGGGGCCAACGTCCTGACTTTC
>-|TRBJ1-1|-|TRBV20-1
CSARDLSRFRDTEAFF
TGCAGTGCTAGAGATCTCTCCAGGTTCAGGGACACTGAAGCTTTCTTT
>-|TRBJ1-5|-|TRBV2
CASSELFRRPQHF
TGTGCCAGCAGTGAACTCTTTCGCAGGCCCCAGCATTTT
>-|TRBJ1-1|-|TRBV20-1
CSAKAPGRETEAFF
TGCAGTGCTAAGGCCCCGGGGAGGGAGACTGAAGCTTTCTTT
>-|TRBJ1-1|-|TRBV29-1
CSVANPEAFF
TGCAGCGTTGCGAATCCTGAAGCTTTCTTT
>-|TRBJ2-5|-|TRBV9
CASSAGRRLSGETQYF
TGTGCCAGCAGCGCGGGTCGACGACTGTCCGGGGAGACCCAGTACTTC
>-|TRBJ2-7|-|TRBV7-9
CASSLARQSGEQYF
TGTGCCAGCAGCTTAGCTAGACAGTCCGGGGAGCAGTACTTC